This TCR beta chain originates from a study of technical replicates of blood from a handful of donors. Only in-frame clones appear in the TCRdb table, and some are missing; sequencing was by immunoSEQ multiplex PCR. The sample gives approximately 87,000 clones, roughly 92% of which show up once; 0.26% is in the top ten. The V gene end was trimmed by 3 bases and the J gene end by 7 bases; junction bases not matched to a gene: 9. Germline V gives CDR1 SGHRS, CDR2 YFSETQ. This CDR3 spans 15 amino acids. The clonotype comes from a human donor in good health. The chain carries TRBV5-1 and TRBJ1-4; 7 nucleotides align to TRBD1. The sequencing input was T cells isolated from PBMCs. Written as DNA, the CDR3 is TGCGCCAGCAGCTCGACCACAGGGGAAGGTGAAAAACTGTTTTTT. Its protein product is CASSSTTGEGEKLFF.